This T cell receptor beta chain was profiled in a study of cytomegalovirus exposure and HLA in healthy donors. Study-wide results and caveats: A later analysis found that most CMV-associated TCR beta chains appeared HLA-restricted. Altogether, 170 or so TCR beta chains were recorded as cytomegalovirus-associated.

Vbeta (60) and Jbeta (13) primers were used in the PCR. Generated by immunoSEQ multiplex PCR, the TCRdb table keeps only in-frame clones and is missing some. The table has about 120,000 clones, approximately 80% seen once. The germline CDR1 and CDR2 sequences are SGHRS and YFSETQ. CDR3 length: 18 residues. Trimming at V came to 0 bases and at J to 12 bases, leaving 17 bases not matched to a gene. As to this clone: Its antigen is unknown.

The receptor was isolated from a man aged 25-45 years in good health and CMV-seropositive. J is TRBJ1-6 and V is TRBV5-1; 8 nucleotides agree with TRBD1. Material: PBMCs. In nucleotides, the CDR3 is TGCGCCAGCAGCTTGGCCGAAGGACCAGGGGGCGGAGTTCGACCCCTCCACTTT. Translation gives CASSLAEGPGGGVRPLHF. The full variable domain, rest sourced from reference TRBV5-1 and TRBJ1-6, is KAGVTQTPRYLIKTRGQQVTLSCSPISGHRSVSWYQQTPGQGLQFLFEYFSETQRNKGNFPGRFSGRQFSNSRSEMNVSTLELGDSALYLCASSLAEGPGGGVRPLHFGNGTRLTVT.